This entry concerns a single TCR beta chain. Its antigen is undetermined. This entry is derived from a study of T cell repertoires in ileal Crohn's disease. Across the whole study: Postoperative therapy was given to about half: about 11 thiopurines, 18 anti-TNF agents. Points from the study as a whole: Endoscopic recurrence occurred in every patient whose clonality exceeded 26.8%.

Here immunoSEQ multiplex PCR was the method, and the copy in TCRdb shows in-frame clones only, minus some. The sample includes about 5,500 clones, roughly 80% seen only once; the top ten take about 24%. The CDR3 has 13 residues. The germline V gene encodes CDR1 SGHDT and CDR2 YYEEEE. Trimming stripped 2 bases from V and 5 bases from J, with 11 bases between. The source is an adult with Crohn's disease. J is TRBJ2-7 and V is TRBV5-6; D not resolved. The sequencing input was ileal tissue. The CDR3 reads CASSFGEAHEQYF. CDR3 sequence (DNA): TGTGCCAGCAGCTTCGGCGAGGCCCACGAGCAGTACTTC.